This entry describes one TCR beta chain. Its antigen is still unknown. A primer matching the constant region was used to make TCR beta cDNA from 500 to 650 ng of total RNA. Three nested multiplex PCR rounds, a slightly modified ARM-PCR, produced the libraries for TCR beta. The study ran its first two PCR rounds for around 10 cycles each, using TRBV1-TRBV30 forward primers and a C-beta reverse primer. MiXCR was run by TCRdb on the multiplex PCR reads, yielding one entry per CDR3 protein. The table has 95,000 to 150,000 distinct CDR3 sequences, approximately 68% seen once. This specimen comes from a study of tumor-infiltrating lymphocytes in primary liver carcinoma. Study context: Among the tumors, stages were T1-T3 N0M0 and sizes about 4 to 10 cm.

The V gene's germline CDR1 is ENHRY and CDR2 SYGVKD. The length of the CDR3 is 17 residues. With 8 bases clipped from V and 0 bases from J, the junction kept 12 bases outside the gene matches. Study-wide points: Less overlap was seen in tumor-adjacent and tumor-blood pairs than in tumor region pairs.

Each 20-30 mg portion of unsorted bulk tissue served as the source for co-extraction of RNA and DNA. The receptor was isolated from a woman aged 60-75 years with primary liver carcinoma and hepatitis B virus infection. The rearrangement joins TRBV10-3 to TRBJ2-1, with 8 bases lining up with TRBD2. Sequencing was done on a sample of tumor-adjacent normal liver tissue. CDR3 region: CAIYESERESSYNEQFF. Here the CDR3 DNA reads TGTGCCATCTATGAGTCTGAGCGGGAGAGCTCCTACAATGAGCAGTTCTTC.